The following is a T cell receptor beta chain sequence with its context. Original data processing: From reference gene primer amplification, estimates of nucleated cell counts were derived. The repertoire was sequenced with immunoSEQ multiplex PCR; TCRdb's copy has only in-frame clones and lacks some. The DNA gave D and trimming, while V, J and clone size come from that table. The table includes 150,000 or so clones, about 85% detected once. This sample was included in a study of blood T cell repertoires in COVID-19. Turning to the study itself: Whether acute or convalescent, the COVID-19 samples came from the United States, Italy and Spain. The analysed material was cDNA or gDNA that came from T cells, B-cell-depleted T cells, or PBMCs.

The sequenced sample was peripheral blood. The sequence was collected from a man between 18 and 35 years old with acute or convalescent COVID-19.

CDR3 nucleotide sequence: TGTGCCAGCAGTTTAATGGTGGGACTAATTTCGGGAGACCAAGAGACCCAGTACTTC. This codes for CASSLMVGLISGDQETQYF. The chain is built from TRBV27 and TRBJ2-5; 7 bases match TRBD2. V lost 2 bases to trimming and J lost 0 bases; unmatched junction nucleotides: 15. This CDR3 is 19 amino acids long. Germline values: CDR1 MNHEY, CDR2 SMNVEV (reference sequence).